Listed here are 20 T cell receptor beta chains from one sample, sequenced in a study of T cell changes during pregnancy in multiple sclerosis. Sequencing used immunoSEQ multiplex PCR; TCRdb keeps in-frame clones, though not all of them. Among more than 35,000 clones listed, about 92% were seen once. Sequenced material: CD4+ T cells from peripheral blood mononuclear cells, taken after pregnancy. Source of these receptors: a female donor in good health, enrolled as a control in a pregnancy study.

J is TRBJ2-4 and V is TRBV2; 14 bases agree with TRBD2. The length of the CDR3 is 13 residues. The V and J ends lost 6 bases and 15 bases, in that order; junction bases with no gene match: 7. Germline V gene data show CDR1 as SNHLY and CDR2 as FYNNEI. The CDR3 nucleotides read TGTGCCAGCAGCGGGACTAGCGGGGGCCCGGGGTACTTC. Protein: CASSGTSGGPGYF.

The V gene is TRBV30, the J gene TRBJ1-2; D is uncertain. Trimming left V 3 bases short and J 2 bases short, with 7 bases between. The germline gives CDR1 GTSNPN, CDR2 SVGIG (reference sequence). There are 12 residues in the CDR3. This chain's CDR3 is CAWSPENYGYTF. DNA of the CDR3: TGTGCCTGGAGCCCAGAAAACTATGGCTACACCTTC.

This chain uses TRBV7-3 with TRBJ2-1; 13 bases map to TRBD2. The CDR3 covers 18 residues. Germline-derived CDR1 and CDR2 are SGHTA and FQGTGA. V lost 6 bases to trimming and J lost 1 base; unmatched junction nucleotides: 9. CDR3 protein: CASSRTSGGSISYNEQFF. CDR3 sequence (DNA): TGTGCCAGCAGTCGGACTAGCGGGGGTTCAATTTCCTACAATGAGCAGTTCTTC.

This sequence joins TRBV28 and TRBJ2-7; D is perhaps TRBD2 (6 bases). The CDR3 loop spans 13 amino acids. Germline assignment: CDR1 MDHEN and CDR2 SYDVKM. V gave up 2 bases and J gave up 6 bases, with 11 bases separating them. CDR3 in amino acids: CASSLGLLAEQYF. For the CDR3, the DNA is TGTGCCAGCAGTTTAGGGCTACTAGCCGAGCAGTACTTC.

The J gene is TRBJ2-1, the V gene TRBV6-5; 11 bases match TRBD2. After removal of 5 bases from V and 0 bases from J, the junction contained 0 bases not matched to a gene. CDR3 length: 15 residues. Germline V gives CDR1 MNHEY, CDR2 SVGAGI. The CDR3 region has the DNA TGTGCCAGCAGTGGGACTAGCGGCTCCTACAATGAGCAGTTCTTC. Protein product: CASSGTSGSYNEQFF.

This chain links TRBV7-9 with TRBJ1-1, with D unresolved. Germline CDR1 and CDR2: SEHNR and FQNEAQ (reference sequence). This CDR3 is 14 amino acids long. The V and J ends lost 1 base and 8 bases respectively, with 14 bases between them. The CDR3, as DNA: TGTGCCAGCAGCTTAGACCGAGTTCGTCCCGAAGCTTTCTTT. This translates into CASSLDRVRPEAFF.

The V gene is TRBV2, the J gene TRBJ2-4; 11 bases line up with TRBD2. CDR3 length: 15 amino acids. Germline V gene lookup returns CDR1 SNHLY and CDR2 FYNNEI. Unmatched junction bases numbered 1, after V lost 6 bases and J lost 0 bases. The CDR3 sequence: CASRTSGVAKNIQYF. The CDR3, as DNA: TGTGCCAGCAGGACTAGCGGGGTAGCCAAAAACATTCAGTACTTC. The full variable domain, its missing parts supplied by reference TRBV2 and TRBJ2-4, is EPEVTQTPSHQVTQMGQEVILRCVPISNHLYFYWYRQILGQKVEFLVSFYNNEISEKSEIFDDQFSVERPDGSNFTLKIRSTKLEDSAMYFCASRTSGVAKNIQYFGAGTRLSVL.

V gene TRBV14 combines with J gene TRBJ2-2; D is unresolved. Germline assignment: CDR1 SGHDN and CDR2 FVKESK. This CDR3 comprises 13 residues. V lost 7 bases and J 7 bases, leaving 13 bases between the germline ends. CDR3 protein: CASKLEPYGELFF. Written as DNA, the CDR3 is TGTGCCAGCAAACTTGAGCCATACGGGGAGCTGTTTTTT.

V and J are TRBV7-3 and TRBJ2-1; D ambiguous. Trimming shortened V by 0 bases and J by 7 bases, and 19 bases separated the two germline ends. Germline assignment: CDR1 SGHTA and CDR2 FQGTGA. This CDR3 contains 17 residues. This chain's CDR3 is CASSLTSRVTTRNEQFF. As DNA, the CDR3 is TGTGCCAGCAGCTTAACCTCCCGGGTCACCACACGGAATGAGCAGTTCTTC.

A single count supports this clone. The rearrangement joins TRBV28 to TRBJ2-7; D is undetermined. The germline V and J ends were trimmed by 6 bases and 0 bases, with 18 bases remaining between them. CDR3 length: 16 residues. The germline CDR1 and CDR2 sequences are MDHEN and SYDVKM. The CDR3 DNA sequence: TGTGCCAGCAGCTCAACACGAACGATCAGCTCCTACGAGCAGTACTTC. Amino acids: CASSSTRTISSYEQYF.

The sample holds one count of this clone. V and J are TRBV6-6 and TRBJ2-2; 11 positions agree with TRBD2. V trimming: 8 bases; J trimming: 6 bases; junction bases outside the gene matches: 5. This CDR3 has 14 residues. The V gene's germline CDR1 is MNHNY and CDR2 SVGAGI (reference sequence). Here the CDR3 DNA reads TGTGCCAGCTCCCTTAGCGGGGGGGCCGGGGAGCTGTTTTTT. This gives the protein CASSLSGGAGELFF.

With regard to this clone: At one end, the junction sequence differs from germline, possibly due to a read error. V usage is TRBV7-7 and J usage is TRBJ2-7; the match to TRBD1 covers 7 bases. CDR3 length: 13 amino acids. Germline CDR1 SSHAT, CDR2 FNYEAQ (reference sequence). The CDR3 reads CASSLEGTAEQYF. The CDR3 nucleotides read TGTGCTAGCAGCTTAGAGGGGACAGCAGAGCAGTACTTC.

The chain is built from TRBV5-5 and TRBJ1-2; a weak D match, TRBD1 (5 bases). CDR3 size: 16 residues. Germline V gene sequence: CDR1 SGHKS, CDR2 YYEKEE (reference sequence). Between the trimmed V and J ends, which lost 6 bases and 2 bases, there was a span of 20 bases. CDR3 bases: TGTGCCAGCAACTTTTTAGACAGAATAGCAAACTATGGCTACACCTTC. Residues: CASNFLDRIANYGYTF. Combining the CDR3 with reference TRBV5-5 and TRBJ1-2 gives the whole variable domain DAGVTQSPTHLIKTRGQQVTLRCSPISGHKSVSWYQQVLGQGPQFIFQYYEKEERGRGNFPDRFSARQFPNYSSELNVNALLLGDSALYLCASNFLDRIANYGYTFGSGTRLTVV.

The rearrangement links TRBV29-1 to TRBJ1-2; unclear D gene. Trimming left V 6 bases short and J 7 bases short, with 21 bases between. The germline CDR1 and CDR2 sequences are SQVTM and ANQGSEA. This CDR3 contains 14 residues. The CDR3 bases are TGCAGCGTCCAACGCGGCGGGGAGCTCGGTGGCTACACCTTC. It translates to CSVQRGGELGGYTF.

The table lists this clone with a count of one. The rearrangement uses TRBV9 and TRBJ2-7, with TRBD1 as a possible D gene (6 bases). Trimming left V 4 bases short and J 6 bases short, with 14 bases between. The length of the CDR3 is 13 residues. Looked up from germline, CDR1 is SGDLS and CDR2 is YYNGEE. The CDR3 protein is CASSPEGVREQYF. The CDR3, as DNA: TGTGCCAGCAGCCCCGAGGGGGTGCGCGAGCAGTACTTC.

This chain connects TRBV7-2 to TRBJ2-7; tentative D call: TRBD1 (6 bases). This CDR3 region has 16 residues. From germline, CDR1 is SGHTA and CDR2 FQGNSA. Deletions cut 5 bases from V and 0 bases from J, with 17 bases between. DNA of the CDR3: TGTGCCAGCAGCCCTACAAGACAGGCCAGCTCCTACGAGCAGTACTTC. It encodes CASSPTRQASSYEQYF.

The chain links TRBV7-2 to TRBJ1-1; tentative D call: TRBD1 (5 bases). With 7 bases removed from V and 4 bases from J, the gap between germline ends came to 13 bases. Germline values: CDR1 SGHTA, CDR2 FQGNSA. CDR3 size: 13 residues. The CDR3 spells CASTFSGGTEAFF. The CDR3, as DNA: TGTGCCAGCACCTTCTCCGGGGGCACTGAAGCTTTCTTT. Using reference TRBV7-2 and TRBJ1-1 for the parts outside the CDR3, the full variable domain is GAGVSQSPSNKVTEKGKDVELRCDPISGHTALYWYRQSLGQGLEFLIYFQGNSAPDKSGLPSDRFSAERTGGSVSTLTIQRTQQEDSAVYLCASTFSGGTEAFFGQGTRLTVV.

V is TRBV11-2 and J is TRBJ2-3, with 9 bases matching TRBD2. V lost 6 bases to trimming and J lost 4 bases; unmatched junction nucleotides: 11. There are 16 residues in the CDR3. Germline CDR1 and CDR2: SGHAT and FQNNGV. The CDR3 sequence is CASRRPGTSFPDTQYF. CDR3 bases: TGTGCCAGCAGAAGACCCGGGACTAGCTTCCCAGATACGCAGTATTTT.

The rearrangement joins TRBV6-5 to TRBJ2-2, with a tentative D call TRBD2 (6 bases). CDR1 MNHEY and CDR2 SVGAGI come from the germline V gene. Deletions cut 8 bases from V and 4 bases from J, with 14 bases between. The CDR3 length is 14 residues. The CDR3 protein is CASGRAGSTGELFF. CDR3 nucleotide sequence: TGTGCCAGCGGACGGGCGGGAAGCACCGGGGAGCTGTTTTTT.

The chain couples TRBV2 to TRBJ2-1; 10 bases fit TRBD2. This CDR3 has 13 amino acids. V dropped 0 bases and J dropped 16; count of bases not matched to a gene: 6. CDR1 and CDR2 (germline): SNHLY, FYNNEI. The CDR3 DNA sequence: TGTGCCAGCAGTGAAGCGGTCAGCGGGGGGGCCTTCTTC. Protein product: CASSEAVSGGAFF.